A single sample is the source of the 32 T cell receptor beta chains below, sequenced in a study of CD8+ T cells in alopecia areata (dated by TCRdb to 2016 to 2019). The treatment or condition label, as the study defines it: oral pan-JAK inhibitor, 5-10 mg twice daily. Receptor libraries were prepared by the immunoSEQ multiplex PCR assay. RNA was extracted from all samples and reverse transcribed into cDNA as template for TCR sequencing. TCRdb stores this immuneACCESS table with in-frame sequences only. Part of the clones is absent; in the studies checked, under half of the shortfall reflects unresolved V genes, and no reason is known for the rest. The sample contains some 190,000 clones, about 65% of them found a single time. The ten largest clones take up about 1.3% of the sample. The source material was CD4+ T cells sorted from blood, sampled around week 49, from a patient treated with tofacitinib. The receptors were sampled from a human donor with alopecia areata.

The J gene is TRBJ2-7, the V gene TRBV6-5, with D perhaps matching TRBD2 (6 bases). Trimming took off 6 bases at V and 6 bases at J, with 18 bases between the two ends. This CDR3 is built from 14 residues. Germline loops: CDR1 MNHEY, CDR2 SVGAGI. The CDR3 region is CASRTGSQALEQYF. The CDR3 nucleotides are TGTGCCAGCAGGACCGGGAGCCAGGCTCTCGAGCAGTACTTC.

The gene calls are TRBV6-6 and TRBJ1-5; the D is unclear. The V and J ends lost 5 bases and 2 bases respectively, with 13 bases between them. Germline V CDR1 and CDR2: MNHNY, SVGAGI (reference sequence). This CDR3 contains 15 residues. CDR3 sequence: CASSVLRRGNQPQHF. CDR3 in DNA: TGTGCCAGCAGTGTTCTACGTAGGGGCAATCAGCCCCAGCATTTT.

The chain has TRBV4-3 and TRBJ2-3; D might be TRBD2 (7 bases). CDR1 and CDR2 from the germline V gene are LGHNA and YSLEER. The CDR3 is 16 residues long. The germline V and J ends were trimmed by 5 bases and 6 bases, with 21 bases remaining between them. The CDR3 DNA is TGCGCCAGCAGCTCCGAGAGGGGGGGGCCTCGGGATACGCAGTATTTT. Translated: CASSSERGGPRDTQYF.

The CDR3 loop is CASSPVRGSVTGELFF. CDR3 DNA sequence: TGTGCCAGCAGCCCCGTCCGGGGTTCGGTCACCGGGGAGCTGTTTTTT. This chain uses TRBV9 with TRBJ2-2, with D perhaps TRBD2 (5 bases). The CDR3 is 16 amino acids. Trimming left V 4 bases short and J 4 bases short, with 17 bases between. Germline CDR1 is SGDLS and CDR2 is YYNGEE.

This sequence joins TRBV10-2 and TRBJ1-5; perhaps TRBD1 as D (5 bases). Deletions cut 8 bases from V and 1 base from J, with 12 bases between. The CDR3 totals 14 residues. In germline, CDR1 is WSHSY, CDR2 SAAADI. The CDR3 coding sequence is TGCGCCAGCCAGGGACGGGGAAGCAATCAGCCCCAGCATTTT. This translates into CASQGRGSNQPQHF.

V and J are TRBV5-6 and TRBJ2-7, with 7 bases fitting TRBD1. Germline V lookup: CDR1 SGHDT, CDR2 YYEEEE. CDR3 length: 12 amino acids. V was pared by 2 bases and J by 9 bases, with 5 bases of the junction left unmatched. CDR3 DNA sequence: TGTGCCAGCAGCTTAATGGGACAGTTGCAGTACTTC. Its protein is CASSLMGQLQYF. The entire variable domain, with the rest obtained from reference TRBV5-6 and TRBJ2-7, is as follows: DAGVTQSPTHLIKTRGQQVTLRCSPKSGHDTVSWYQQALGQGPQFIFQYYEEEERQRGNFPDRFSGHQFPNYSSELNVNALLLGDSALYLCASSLMGQLQYFGPGTRLTVT.

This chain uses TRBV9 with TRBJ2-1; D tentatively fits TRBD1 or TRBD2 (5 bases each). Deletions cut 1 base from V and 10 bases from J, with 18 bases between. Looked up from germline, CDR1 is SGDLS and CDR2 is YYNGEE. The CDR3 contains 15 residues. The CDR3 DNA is TGTGCCAGCAGCGTAAGAGAATCCGTTGAGGGGGAGCAGTTCTTC. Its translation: CASSVRESVEGEQFF.

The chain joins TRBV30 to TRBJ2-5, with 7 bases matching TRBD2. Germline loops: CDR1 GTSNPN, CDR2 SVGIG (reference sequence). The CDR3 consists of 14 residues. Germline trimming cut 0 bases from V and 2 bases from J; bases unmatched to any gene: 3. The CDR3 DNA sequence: TGTGCCTGGAGTGTATTGGGGGGGCAAGAGACCCAGTACTTC. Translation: CAWSVLGGQETQYF.

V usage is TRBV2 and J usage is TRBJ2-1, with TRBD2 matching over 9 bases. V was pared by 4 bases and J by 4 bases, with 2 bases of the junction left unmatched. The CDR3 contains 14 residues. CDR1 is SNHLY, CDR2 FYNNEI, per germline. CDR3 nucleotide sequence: TGTGCCAGCAGTGTTACTAGCGGGTACAATGAGCAGTTCTTC. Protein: CASSVTSGYNEQFF.

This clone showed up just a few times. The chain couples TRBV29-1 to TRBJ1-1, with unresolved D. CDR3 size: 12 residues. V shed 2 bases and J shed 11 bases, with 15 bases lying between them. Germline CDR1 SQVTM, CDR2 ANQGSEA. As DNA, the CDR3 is TGCAGCGTTGAAACGACTTCAAAAATGGCTTTCTTT. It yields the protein CSVETTSKMAFF.

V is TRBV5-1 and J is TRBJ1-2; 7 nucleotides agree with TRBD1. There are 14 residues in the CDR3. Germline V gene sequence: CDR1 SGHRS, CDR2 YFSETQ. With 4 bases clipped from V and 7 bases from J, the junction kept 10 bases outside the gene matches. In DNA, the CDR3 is TGCGCCAGCAGCCCTACGACAGGGACTAGTGGCTACACCTTC. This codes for CASSPTTGTSGYTF.

This CDR3 is CASRHDRDTGELFF. CDR3 DNA sequence: TGTGCCAGCAGACACGACAGGGACACCGGGGAGCTGTTTTTT. The chain has TRBV6-5 and TRBJ2-2; 7 nucleotides line up with TRBD1. Trimming took 6 bases from V and 3 from J; bases not matched to a gene: 4. In germline, CDR1 is MNHEY, CDR2 SVGAGI. The CDR3 is made up of 14 amino acids.

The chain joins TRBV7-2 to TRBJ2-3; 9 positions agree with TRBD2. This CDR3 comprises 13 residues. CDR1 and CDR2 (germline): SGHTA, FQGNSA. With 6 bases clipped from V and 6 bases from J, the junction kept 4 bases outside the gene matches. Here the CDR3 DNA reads TGTGCCAGCAGGACTAGCGGCCCGGATACGCAGTATTTT. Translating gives CASRTSGPDTQYF.

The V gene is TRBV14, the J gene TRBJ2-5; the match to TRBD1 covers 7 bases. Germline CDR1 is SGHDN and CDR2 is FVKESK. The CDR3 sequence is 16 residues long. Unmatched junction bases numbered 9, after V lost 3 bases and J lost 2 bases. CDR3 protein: CASSQLTGTVQETQYF. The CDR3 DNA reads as TGTGCCAGCAGCCAGTTAACCGGGACAGTGCAAGAGACCCAGTACTTC.

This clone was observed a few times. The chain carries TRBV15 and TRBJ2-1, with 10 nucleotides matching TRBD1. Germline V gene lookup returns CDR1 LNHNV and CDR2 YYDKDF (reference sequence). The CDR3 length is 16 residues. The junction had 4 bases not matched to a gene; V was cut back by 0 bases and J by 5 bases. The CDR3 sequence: CATSRDKDRGNNEQFF. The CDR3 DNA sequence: TGTGCCACCAGCAGAGATAAGGACAGGGGGAACAATGAGCAGTTCTTC.

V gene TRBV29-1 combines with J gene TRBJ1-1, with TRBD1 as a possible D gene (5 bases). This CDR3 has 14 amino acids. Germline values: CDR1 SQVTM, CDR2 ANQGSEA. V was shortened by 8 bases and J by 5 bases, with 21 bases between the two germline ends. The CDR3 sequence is CSTSGGGGRTEAFF. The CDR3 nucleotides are TGCAGCACCAGCGGCGGCGGGGGAAGGACTGAAGCTTTCTTT.

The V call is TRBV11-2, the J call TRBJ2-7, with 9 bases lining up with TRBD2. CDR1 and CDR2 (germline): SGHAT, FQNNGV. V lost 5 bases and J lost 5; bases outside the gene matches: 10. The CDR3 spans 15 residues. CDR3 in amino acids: CASSGPGTSSHEQYF. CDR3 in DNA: TGTGCCAGCAGCGGGCCAGGGACTAGCAGCCACGAGCAGTACTTC.

The CDR3 sequence is CASSRSGGMLDVYGYTF. Written as DNA, the CDR3 is TGTGCCAGCAGCCGATCGGGAGGTATGTTGGATGTCTATGGCTACACCTTC. The chain is built from TRBV5-4 and TRBJ1-2; no reliable D call. Trimming took off 4 bases at V and 4 bases at J, with 23 bases between the two ends. This CDR3 has 17 amino acids. Germline V lookup: CDR1 SGHNT, CDR2 YYREEE (reference sequence). The complete variable domain, with remaining parts taken from reference TRBV5-4 and TRBJ1-2, reads ETGVTQSPTHLIKTRGQQVTLRCSSQSGHNTVSWYQQALGQGPQFIFQYYREEENGRGNFPPRFSGLQFPNYSSELNVNALELDDSALYLCASSRSGGMLDVYGYTFGSGTRLTVV.

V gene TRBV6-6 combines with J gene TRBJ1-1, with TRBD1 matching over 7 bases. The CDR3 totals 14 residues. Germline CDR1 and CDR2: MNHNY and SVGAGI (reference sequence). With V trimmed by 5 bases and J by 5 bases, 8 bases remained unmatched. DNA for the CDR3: TGTGCCAGCAGTCCCCACGACAGGGATACTGAAGCTTTCTTT. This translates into CASSPHDRDTEAFF.

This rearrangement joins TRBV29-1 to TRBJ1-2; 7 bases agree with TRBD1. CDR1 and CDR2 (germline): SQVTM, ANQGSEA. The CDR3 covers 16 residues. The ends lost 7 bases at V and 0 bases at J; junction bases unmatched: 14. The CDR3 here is CSAYGQEGSTNYGYTF. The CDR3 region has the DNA TGCAGCGCTTATGGACAGGAAGGTTCGACTAACTATGGCTACACCTTC.

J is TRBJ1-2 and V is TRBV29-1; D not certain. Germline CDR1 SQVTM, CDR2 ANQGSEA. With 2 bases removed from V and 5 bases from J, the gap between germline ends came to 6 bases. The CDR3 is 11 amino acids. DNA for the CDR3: TGCAGCGTTGAAACGGTTTATGGCTACACCTTC. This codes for CSVETVYGYTF.

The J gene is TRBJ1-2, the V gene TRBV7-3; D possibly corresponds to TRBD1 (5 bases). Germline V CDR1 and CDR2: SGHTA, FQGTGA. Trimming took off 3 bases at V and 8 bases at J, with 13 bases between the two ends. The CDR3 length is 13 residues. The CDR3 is CASSFEGTGGYTF. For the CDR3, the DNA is TGTGCCAGCAGCTTCGAGGGGACGGGAGGCTACACCTTC.

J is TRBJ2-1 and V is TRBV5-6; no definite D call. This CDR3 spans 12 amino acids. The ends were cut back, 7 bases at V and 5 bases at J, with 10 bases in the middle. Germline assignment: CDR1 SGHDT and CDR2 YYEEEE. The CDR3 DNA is TGTGCCAGCCTTAGCAGCAACAATGAGCAGTTCTTC. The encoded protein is CASLSSNNEQFF.

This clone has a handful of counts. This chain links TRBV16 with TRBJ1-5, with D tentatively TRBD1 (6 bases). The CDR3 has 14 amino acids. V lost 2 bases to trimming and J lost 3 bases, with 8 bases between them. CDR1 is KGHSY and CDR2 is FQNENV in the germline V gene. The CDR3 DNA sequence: TGTGCCAGCAGCCAAGGGGGGCTCAATCAGCCCCAGCATTTT. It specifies CASSQGGLNQPQHF. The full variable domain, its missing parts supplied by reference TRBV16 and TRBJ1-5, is GEEVAQTPKHLVRGEGQKAKLYCAPIKGHSYVFWYQQVLKNEFKFLISFQNENVFDETGMPKERFSAKCLPNSPCSLEIQATKLEDSAVYFCASSQGGLNQPQHFGDGTRLSIL.

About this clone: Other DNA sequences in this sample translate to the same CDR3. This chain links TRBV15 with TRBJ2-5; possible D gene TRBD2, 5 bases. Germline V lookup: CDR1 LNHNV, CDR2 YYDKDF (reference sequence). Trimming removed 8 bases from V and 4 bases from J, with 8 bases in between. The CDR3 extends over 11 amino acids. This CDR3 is CATRGGETQYF. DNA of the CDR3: TGTGCCACCCGAGGAGGAGAGACCCAGTACTTC.

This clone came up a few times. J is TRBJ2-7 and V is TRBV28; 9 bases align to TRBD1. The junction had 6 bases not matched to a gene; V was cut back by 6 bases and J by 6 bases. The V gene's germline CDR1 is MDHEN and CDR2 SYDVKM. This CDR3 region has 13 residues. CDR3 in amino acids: CASSPGQGGEQYF. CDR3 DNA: TGTGCCAGCAGCCCGGGACAGGGTGGCGAGCAGTACTTC.

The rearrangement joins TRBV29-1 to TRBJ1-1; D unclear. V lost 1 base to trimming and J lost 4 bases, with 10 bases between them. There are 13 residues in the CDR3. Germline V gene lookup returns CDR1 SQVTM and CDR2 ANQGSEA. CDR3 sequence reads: CSVEVGWGTEAFF. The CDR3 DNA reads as TGCAGCGTTGAAGTGGGGTGGGGCACTGAAGCTTTCTTT.

The CDR3 sequence: CASTTGATLVSPLHF. The CDR3 DNA sequence: TGCGCCAGCACCACAGGGGCTACCTTGGTATCACCCCTCCACTTT. The V gene is TRBV10-2, the J gene TRBJ1-6; 7 bases agree with TRBD1. The V gene's germline CDR1 is WSHSY and CDR2 SAAADI. J lost 10 bases, V lost 7 bases, and 13 bases had no gene match. CDR3 length equals 15 residues.

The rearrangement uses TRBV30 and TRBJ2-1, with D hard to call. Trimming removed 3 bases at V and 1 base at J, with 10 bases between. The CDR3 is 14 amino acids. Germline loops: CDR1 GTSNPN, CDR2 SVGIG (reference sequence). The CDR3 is CAWSPTPSYNEQFF. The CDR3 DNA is TGTGCCTGGAGCCCTACCCCATCCTACAATGAGCAGTTCTTC.

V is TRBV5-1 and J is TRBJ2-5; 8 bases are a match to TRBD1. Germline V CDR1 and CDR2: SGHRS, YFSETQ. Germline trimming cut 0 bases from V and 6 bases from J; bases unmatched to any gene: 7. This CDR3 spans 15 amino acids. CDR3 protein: CASSLAPGGTKTQYF. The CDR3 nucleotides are TGCGCCAGCAGCTTGGCTCCAGGGGGCACGAAGACCCAGTACTTC.

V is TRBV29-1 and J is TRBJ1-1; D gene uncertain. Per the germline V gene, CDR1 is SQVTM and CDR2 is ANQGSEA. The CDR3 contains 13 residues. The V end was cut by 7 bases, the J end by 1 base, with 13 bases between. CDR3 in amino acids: CSGVTLSNTEAFF. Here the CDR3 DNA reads TGCAGCGGTGTGACACTATCGAACACTGAAGCTTTCTTT.

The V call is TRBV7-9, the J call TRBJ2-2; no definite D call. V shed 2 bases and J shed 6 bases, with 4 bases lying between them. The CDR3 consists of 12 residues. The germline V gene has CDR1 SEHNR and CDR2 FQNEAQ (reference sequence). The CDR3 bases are TGTGCCAGCAGCTTATACCCCGGGGAGCTGTTTTTT. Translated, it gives CASSLYPGELFF.